This record covers a single T cell receptor (beta chain). In this sample, this clone turned up a few times. This receptor's antigen is unknown. Base qualities are missing; no much larger clone stands one base away. In total, roughly 670 healthy bone marrow donors made up the cohort. At the time of sampling, every cohort member was nominally healthy, though immune exposures that went unrecorded were likely present. The donor tested CMV seropositive, placing the donor among the 250 to 350 seropositive members of the cohort. A peripheral blood sample was collected from each donor, and TCR beta sequencing was performed on peripheral blood mononuclear cells. Genomic DNA extraction from the blood cell samples was performed with the Qiagen DNeasy Blood Extraction Kit. The CDR3 runs 14 residues from the cysteine to the phenylalanine. Just the 42-base CDR3 DNA is kept, in frame starting at base 1. The germline V gene (reference sequence) provides CDR1 LNHNV and CDR2 YYDKDF. At the junction V is shortened by 9 bases and J by 2 bases; bases outside the gene matches: 6.

This sample is part of a study of cytomegalovirus exposure and HLA in healthy donors (dated by TCRdb to the late 2010s). Notes on the research overall: An earlier analysis of roughly 500 of the donors reported around 280 Gb of sequence data and 117 million unique TCR beta sequences obtained from approximately 180 million T cells. An early release covering just under 650 HLA-typed donors comprised about 320 gigabases of sequencing data and tens of millions of unique TCR sequences. The genetic ancestry cluster associated with self-reported Caucasian donors included over 65% of the approximately 400 genotyped donors. The aim of the study was to test whether cataloging public T cell receptors could identify signatures of past pathogen exposure. Using immunosequencing, the study profiled T cell repertoires from 500 to 800 subjects and related those repertoires to cytomegalovirus serostatus. Besides the first cohort of approximately 710 subjects, a separate validation cohort made up of about 120 different subjects was used. High-throughput TCR immunosequencing, statistical association of individual TCRs with disease status, and machine learning were combined to predict cytomegalovirus infection status. In a later analysis, previously published TCR beta repertoires from 600 to 850 donors were re-analyzed and high-resolution HLA genotyping was added so that TCR occurrence patterns could be studied. The later analysis used no new phenotypic data to find candidate immune exposures, relying instead on TCR beta sequences and their occurrence across donors. To decide whether each TCR beta V gene segment behaved as functional or pseudogenic, an earlier analysis of several hundred of the donors relied on high-throughput TCR beta sequencing. Donor age, sex, ethnicity and CMV serostatus were collected together with the repertoire data. Genome-wide SNP genotypes for about three fifths of the roughly 670 donors were used in a later genetic analysis, which treated that subset as a discovery cohort. Every discovery cohort repertoire had been produced on one sequencing platform. HLA typing included class I and class II loci at four-digit resolution. The number of typed donors differed by locus: about 629-640 for A, B, C, DRB1 and DQB1; 500 to 550 for DQA1; about 600 for DPA1; and 400 to 480 for DPB1. Because of strong linkage in the cohort, four to six DR-DQ haplotypes were treated as single units for association and clustering. Among roughly 400 genotyped donors of the cohort, an average of roughly 230,000 unique TCR beta nucleotide sequences was sequenced per donor, of which 15% to 20% were non-productive.

Findings and caveats that apply to the study as a whole: The earlier analysis of about 600 of the donors excluded about 16 rarely observed V segments, including chromosome 9 orphons, because counts were too low. Three of the identified cytomegalovirus-associated TCR beta chains were confirmed in vitro to be specific for cytomegalovirus antigens. For the cohort, immune exposure information was limited to CMV serostatus. When HLA alleles, especially DR and DQ, strongly co-occurred, attributing TCR associations to individual alleles was difficult. In a later analysis, around 17,000 TCR beta sequences were associated with specific HLA alleles at a false discovery rate of 0.05. Several of the top co-occurrence clusters appeared to be linked to parvovirus B19, influenza, CMV and Epstein-Barr virus, according to a later analysis. A later analysis found that most CMV-associated TCR beta chains appeared HLA-restricted, with HLA associations seemingly driven largely by CMV exposure. In both the original and validation cohorts, the classifier was reported to diagnose cytomegalovirus status with high specificity and sensitivity. In a later genetic analysis, fewer N-insertions in productive TCRs were reported among donors in an Asian-associated ancestry cluster than the roughly 700-donor mean. A further reported finding was that TCR beta sequences accurately predicted the HLA-A and HLA-B alleles for most subjects in the first cohort. According to the authors, the approach could potentially be generalized to other disease states and immunological phenotypes. In a later genetic analysis, a missense DCLRE1C variant was associated with V-gene and J-gene trimming of TCR beta chains, and the association was replicated in an independent cohort. In a later analysis, the rate of TCR association differed among HLA loci, with DRB1 alleles having the most associated TCRs and HLA-C alleles having the fewest. In this cohort, only TCR beta chains were sequenced, and detectable features were limited by the absence of alpha or paired-chain data. A cluster of highly shared sequence variants was judged likely to be a technical artifact of the sequencing pipeline. A total of about 180 TCR beta chains were listed by the study as associated with cytomegalovirus. Because the 87-base-pair reads could not distinguish some IMGT-functional V segments, including TRBV6-2 and TRBV6-3, those segments were excluded. Sequencing depth was assumed to be roughly uniform across donors in the presence/absence analyses, though that assumption may not hold. Most TCR sequences were observed very rarely across donors, whereas some public TCRs were present in many individuals. Correlated functional status among segregating V segments might reflect linkage disequilibrium, but an unknown experimental factor could not be ruled out. In a later analysis, HLA-associated TCR beta chains showed more clonal expansion and lower generation probabilities than non-associated chains that were equally common. An earlier analysis of some 560 of the donors showed that most TCR beta V segments appeared in productive rearrangements either about 87% or about 30% of the time, which broadly matched IMGT annotations. Because HLA typing was unavailable for some donors at each locus, only the typed subset was used in association tests.

Libraries were made using the immunoSEQ multiplex PCR assay. The multiplex PCR relied on a mix of 60 forward primers for TCR Vbeta segments and 13 reverse primers for TCR Jbeta segments. Amplification of the CDR3 region of rearranged TCR beta genes was performed with a multiplex PCR assay on genomic DNA. The Illumina HiSeq System was used to sequence the amplified TCR beta libraries as 87-base-pair reads. On the authors' methods: A later analysis counted about 80 million unique TCR beta chains across the 700 or so repertoires, and some 11 million of these chains were shared by at least two donors. To remove PCR and sequencing errors, raw reads were error-corrected and collapsed into unique sequences using a nearest-neighbor algorithm that merged closely related sequences. CDR3 sequences were aligned to IMGT reference sequences to assign V, D and J gene segments. For a sequence to be retained, a match of at least six nucleotides was required to both a V gene segment and a J gene segment. A rearrangement was called productive if the CDR3 had no stop codons and remained in frame with V and J, and every other rearrangement was called non-productive. Following IMGT convention, CDR3 was defined as the stretch from the second conserved V-encoded cysteine to the conserved J-encoded phenylalanine. The earlier analysis of 587 of the donors excluded sequences that lacked an unambiguous match to a single V gene segment. An earlier analysis of 550 to 650 of the donors classified V segments as functional when productive rearrangements were above 56.7% and as segregating when the standard deviation between donors was above 5%. A statistical classification framework was built for diagnosing cytomegalovirus status from the catalog of TCR beta chain sequences. In a later analysis, TCR nucleotide sequences were compared against IMGT/GENE-DB human TR gene sequences so that V and J genes could be assigned. In a later analysis, CDR3 sequences and most-parsimonious VDJ recombination scenarios were assigned using the TCRdist pipeline. In a later analysis, each TCR beta chain was defined by its CDR3 amino acid sequence together with its V-gene family, and reads lacking a unique V-gene family were excluded. As a way to deal with suspected cross-contamination and a sequencing artifact, a later analysis dropped 450 to 700 nucleotide sequences that were highly shared and had low generation probability. A later analysis calculated a clonal expansion index for each public chain from normalized within-repertoire ranks of inferred template counts. Generation probabilities in a later analysis came from a VDJ recombination model fitted to out-of-frame rearrangements, and those results were checked against IGoR. In a later analysis, TCR-TCR, TCR-HLA and TCR-CMV co-occurrence was scored with hypergeometric tests, and a repertoire-size bias correction was applied to TCR pairs. A later analysis estimated false discovery rates by permuting HLA or CMV assignments 20 times. In a later analysis, co-occurring TCRs were grouped using DBSCAN, with TCRdist sequence similarity added in when clustering inside HLA-allele-positive subsets. Repertoires with fewer than 30,000 or more than 120,000 public chains were left out of co-occurrence clustering, as were five repertoires with anomalous nucleotide sharing. TCRdb holds this immuneACCESS table with in-frame rearrangements only. Some clones are missing; in checked studies, unresolved V genes explain under half, and the rest has no known cause. V, J and clone size were drawn from that table, and D and trimming were deduced from the DNA. For this sample the table gives 130,000 or so clones, of which roughly 9.6% were detected only once. Roughly 7% of the sample is taken by the ten largest.

Sequenced: PBMCs. The TCR comes from a middle-aged woman in good health and CMV-seropositive. Here the chain combines TRBV15 and TRBJ2-2, with 7 junctional bases fitting TRBD1. The nucleotides are TGTGCCACGGGGACAGCCGGAAACACCGGGGAGCTGTTTTTT. Its translation is CATGTAGNTGELFF.